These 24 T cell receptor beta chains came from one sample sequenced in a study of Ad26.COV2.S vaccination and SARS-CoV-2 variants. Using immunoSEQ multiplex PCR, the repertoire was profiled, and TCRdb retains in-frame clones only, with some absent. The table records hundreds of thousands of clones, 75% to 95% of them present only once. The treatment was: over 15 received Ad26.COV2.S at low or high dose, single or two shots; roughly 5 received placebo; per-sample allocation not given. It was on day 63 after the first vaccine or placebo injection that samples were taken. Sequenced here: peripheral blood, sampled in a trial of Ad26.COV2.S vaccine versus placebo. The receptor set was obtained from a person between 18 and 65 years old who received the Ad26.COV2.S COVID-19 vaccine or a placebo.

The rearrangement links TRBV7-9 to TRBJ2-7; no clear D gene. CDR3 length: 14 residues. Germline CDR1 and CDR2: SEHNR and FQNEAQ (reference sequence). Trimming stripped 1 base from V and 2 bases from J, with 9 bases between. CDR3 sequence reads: CASSLDPSPYEQYF. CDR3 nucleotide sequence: TGTGCCAGCAGCTTAGACCCTTCTCCCTACGAGCAGTACTTC.

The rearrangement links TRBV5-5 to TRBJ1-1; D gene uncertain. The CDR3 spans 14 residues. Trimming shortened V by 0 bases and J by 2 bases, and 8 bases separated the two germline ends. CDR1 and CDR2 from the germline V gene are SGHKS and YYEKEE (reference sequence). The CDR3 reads CASSLGRRNTEAFF. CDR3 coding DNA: TGTGCCAGCAGCTTGGGAAGGAGAAACACTGAAGCTTTCTTT. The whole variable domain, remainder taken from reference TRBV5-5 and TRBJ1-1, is DAGVTQSPTHLIKTRGQQVTLRCSPISGHKSVSWYQQVLGQGPQFIFQYYEKEERGRGNFPDRFSARQFPNYSSELNVNALLLGDSALYLCASSLGRRNTEAFFGQGTRLTVV.

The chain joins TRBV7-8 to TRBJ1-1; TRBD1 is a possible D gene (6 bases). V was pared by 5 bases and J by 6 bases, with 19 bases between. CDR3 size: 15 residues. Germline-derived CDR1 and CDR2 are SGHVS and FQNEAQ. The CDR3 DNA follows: TGTGCCAGCAGCCCCCTCGTTGTCCCAGGGGCTGAAGCTTTCTTT. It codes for CASSPLVVPGAEAFF.

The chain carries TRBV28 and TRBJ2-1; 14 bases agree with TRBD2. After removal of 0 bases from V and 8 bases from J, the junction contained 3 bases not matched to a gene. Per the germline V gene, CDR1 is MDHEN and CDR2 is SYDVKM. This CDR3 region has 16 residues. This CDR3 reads CASSLWGTSGSYEQFF. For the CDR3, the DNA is TGTGCCAGCAGTTTATGGGGGACTAGCGGGAGCTATGAGCAGTTCTTC.

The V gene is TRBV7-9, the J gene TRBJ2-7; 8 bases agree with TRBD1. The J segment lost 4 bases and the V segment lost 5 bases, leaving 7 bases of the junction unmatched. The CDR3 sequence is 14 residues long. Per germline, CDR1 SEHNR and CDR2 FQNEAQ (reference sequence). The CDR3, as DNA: TGTGCCAGCAGCCCCGGGACAGGAGAGTACGAGCAGTACTTC. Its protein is CASSPGTGEYEQYF.

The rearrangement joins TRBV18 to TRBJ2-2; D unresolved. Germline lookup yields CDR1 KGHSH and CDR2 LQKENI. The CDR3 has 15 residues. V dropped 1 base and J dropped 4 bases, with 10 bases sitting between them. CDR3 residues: CASSPQEDPTGELFF. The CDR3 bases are TGTGCCAGCTCACCACAGGAAGATCCCACCGGGGAGCTGTTTTTT.

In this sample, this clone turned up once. This CDR3 reads CASSLPTSYEQYF. CDR3 nucleotides: TGTGCCAGCAGCTTACCAACCTCCTACGAGCAGTACTTC. This rearrangement joins TRBV13 to TRBJ2-7; D uncertain. Germline V lookup: CDR1 PRHDT, CDR2 FYEKMQ (reference sequence). V lost 2 bases, J lost 0 bases, and 5 bases lay in between. CDR3 length equals 13 residues.

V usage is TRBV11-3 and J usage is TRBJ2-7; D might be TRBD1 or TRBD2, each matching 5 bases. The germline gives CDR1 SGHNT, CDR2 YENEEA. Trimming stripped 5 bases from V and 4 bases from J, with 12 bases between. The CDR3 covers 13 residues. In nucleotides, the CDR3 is TGTGCCAGCAGCGTGGGACCGCAATACGAGCAGTACTTC. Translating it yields CASSVGPQYEQYF.

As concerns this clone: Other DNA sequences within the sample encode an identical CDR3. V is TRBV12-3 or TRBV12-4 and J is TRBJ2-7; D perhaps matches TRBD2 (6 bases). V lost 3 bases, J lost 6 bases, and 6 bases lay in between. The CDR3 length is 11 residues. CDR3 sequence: CASSFGGEQYF. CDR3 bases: TGTGCCAGCAGTTTCGGGGGCGAGCAGTACTTC.

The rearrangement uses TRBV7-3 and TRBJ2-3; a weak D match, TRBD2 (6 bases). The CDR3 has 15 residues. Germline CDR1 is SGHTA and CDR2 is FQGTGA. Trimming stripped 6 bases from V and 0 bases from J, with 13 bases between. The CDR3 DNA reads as TGTGCCAGCAGGGCCGGCGGGGCAAGCACAGATACGCAGTATTTT. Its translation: CASRAGGASTDTQYF.

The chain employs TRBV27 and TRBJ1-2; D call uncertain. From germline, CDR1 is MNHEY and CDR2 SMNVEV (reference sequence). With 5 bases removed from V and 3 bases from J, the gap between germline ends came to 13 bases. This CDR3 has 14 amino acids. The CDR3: CASSPGRADYGYTF. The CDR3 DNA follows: TGTGCCAGCAGTCCCGGGAGGGCAGACTATGGCTACACCTTC.

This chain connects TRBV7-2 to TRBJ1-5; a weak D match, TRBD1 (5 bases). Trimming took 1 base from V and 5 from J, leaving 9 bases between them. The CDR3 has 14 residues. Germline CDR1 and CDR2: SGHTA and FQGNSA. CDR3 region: CASSLVWGDQPQHF. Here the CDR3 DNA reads TGTGCCAGCAGCTTAGTCTGGGGGGATCAGCCCCAGCATTTT.

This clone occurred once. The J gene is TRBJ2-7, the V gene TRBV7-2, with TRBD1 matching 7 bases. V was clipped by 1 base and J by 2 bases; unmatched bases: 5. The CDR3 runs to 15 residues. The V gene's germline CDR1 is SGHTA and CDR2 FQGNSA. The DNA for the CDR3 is TGTGCCAGCAGCTTAGGGAGGACAGGAACCTACGAGCAGTACTTC. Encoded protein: CASSLGRTGTYEQYF.

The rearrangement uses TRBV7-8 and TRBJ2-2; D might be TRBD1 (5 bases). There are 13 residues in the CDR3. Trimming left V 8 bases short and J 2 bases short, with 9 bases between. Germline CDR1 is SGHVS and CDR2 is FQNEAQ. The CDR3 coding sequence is TGTGCCAGCGCGACAGTAAACACCGGGGAGCTGTTTTTT. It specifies CASATVNTGELFF.

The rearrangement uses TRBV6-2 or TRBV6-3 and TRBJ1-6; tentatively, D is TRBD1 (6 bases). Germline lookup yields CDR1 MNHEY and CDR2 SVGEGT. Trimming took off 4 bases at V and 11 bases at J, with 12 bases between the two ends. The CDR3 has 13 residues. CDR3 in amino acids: CASSWISGAPLHF. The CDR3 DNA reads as TGTGCCAGCAGTTGGATTTCAGGGGCACCCCTCCACTTT.

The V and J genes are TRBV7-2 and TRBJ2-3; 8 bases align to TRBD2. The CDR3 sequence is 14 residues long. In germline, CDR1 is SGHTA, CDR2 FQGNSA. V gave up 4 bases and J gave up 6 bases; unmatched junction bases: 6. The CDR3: CASSSGLVGDTQYF. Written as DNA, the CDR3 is TGTGCCAGCAGCTCGGGACTAGTGGGGGATACGCAGTATTTT.

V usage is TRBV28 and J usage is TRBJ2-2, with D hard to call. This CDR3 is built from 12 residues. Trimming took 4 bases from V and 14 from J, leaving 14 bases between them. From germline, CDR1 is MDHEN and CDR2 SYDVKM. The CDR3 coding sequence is TGTGCCAGCAGTTCGTCCACCTGGCGACTGTTTTTT. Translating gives CASSSSTWRLFF.

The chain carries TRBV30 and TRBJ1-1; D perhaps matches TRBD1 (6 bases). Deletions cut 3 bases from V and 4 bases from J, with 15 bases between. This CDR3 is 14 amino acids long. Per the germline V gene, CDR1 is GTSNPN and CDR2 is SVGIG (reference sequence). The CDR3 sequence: CAWRVFGGPTEAFF. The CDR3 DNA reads TGTGCCTGGAGGGTCTTCGGGGGCCCCACTGAAGCTTTCTTT.

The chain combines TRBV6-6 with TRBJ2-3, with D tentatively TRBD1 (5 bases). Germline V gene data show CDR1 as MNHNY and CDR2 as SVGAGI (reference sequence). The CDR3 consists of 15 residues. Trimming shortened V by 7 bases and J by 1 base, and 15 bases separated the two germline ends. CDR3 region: CASTQGIRRTDTQYF. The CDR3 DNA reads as TGTGCCAGCACCCAGGGTATACGTCGCACAGATACGCAGTATTTT.

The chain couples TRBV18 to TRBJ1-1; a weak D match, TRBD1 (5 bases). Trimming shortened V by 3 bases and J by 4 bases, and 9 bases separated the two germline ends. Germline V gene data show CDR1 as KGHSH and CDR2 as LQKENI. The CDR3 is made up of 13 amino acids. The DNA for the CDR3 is TGTGCCAGCTCACCCCTGGACACCACTGAAGCTTTCTTT. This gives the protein CASSPLDTTEAFF.

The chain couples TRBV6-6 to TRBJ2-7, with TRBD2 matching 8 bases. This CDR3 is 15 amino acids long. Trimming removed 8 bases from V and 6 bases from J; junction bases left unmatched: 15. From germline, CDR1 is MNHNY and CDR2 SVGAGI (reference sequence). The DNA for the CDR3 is TGTGCCAGCTCACAGTCACACGGGAGGGTGGCCGAGCAGTACTTC. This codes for CASSQSHGRVAEQYF.

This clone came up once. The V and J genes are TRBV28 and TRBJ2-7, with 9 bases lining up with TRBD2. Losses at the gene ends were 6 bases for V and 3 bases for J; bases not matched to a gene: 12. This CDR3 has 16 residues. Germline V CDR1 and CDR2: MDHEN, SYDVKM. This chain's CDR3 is CASSPYPSSGIYEQYF. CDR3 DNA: TGTGCCAGCAGCCCTTATCCCTCTAGCGGGATCTACGAGCAGTACTTC.

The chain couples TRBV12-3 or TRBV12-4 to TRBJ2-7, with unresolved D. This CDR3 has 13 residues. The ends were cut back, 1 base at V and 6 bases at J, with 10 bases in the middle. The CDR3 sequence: CASSLGPLGEQYF. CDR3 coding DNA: TGTGCCAGCAGTTTAGGTCCCCTCGGCGAGCAGTACTTC.

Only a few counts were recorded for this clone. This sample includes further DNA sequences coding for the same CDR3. The CDR3 is CASSSGTSGTSSYNEQFF. As DNA, the CDR3 is TGTGCCAGCAGTTCCGGGACTAGCGGGACCAGCTCCTACAATGAGCAGTTCTTC. V gene TRBV5-4 combines with J gene TRBJ2-1; 13 nucleotides line up with TRBD2. The CDR3 extends over 18 amino acids. V lost 5 bases and J lost 0; bases outside the gene matches: 8. The V gene's germline CDR1 is SGHNT and CDR2 YYREEE (reference sequence).